These 26 T cell receptor beta chains share one sample of origin, sequenced in a study of siplizumab effects on memory and regulatory T cells. The protocol was immunoSEQ multiplex PCR, while the TCRdb copy is restricted to in-frame clones and leaves out a portion. The sample lists 80,000 to 95,000 clones; approximately 95% were seen once. Sequenced input: CD8+ T cells sorted from blood. All receptors come from a human donor in good health.

The chain combines TRBV28 with TRBJ2-7; the D gene is possibly TRBD1 (5 bases). This CDR3 spans 15 amino acids. V lost 10 bases and J 3 bases, leaving 22 bases between the germline ends. From germline, CDR1 is MDHEN and CDR2 SYDVKM. This CDR3 is CATTGSVAVRYEQYF. CDR3 bases: TGTGCCACAACAGGTTCGGTGGCAGTGCGCTACGAGCAGTACTTC.

V gene TRBV11-2 combines with J gene TRBJ1-3; no firm D call. CDR1 is SGHAT and CDR2 is FQNNGV in the germline V gene. This CDR3 is built from 17 residues. V gave up 1 base and J gave up 0 bases, with 13 bases separating them. The CDR3 nucleotides are TGTGCCAGCAGCTTAGGAGAGTGGGCATTCTCTGGAAACACCATATATTTT. Translated: CASSLGEWAFSGNTIYF.

This clone came up once. This chain links TRBV6-5 with TRBJ2-1; either TRBD1 or TRBD2 may supply D (5 bases each). The V end lost 7 bases, the J end lost 9 bases, and 19 bases lay between the germline ends. Looked up from germline, CDR1 is MNHEY and CDR2 is SVGAGI. This CDR3 has 14 residues. The CDR3 nucleotides are TGTGCCAGCACCGCACGGTTAGGGGCGGGTGAGCAGTTCTTC. Translating it yields CASTARLGAGEQFF.

The chain recombines TRBV5-1 with TRBJ2-3; TRBD2 matches 8 bases. Unmatched junction bases numbered 6, after V lost 0 bases and J lost 3 bases. Germline V gene sequence: CDR1 SGHRS, CDR2 YFSETQ. The CDR3 has 16 amino acids. This CDR3 is CASSLDPGGATDTQYF. The DNA for the CDR3 is TGCGCCAGCAGCTTGGATCCGGGAGGGGCGACAGATACGCAGTATTTT.

The rearrangement uses TRBV5-1 and TRBJ2-7; the match to TRBD2 covers 9 bases. Losses at the gene ends were 2 bases for V and 3 bases for J; bases not matched to a gene: 6. The CDR3 is 15 amino acids. From germline, CDR1 is SGHRS and CDR2 YFSETQ. This chain's CDR3 is CASSLVAGASYEQYF. CDR3 nucleotides: TGCGCCAGCAGCTTAGTAGCGGGAGCAAGCTACGAGCAGTACTTC.

In DNA, the CDR3 is TGTGCCACCATACCGGGACAGGGGAACCAAGAGACCCAGTACTTC. It specifies CATIPGQGNQETQYF. J is TRBJ2-5 and V is TRBV2; 10 nucleotides align to TRBD1. CDR1 SNHLY and CDR2 FYNNEI come from the germline V gene. V lost 10 bases and J lost 0; bases outside the gene matches: 8. The CDR3 loop spans 15 amino acids.

V gene TRBV5-4 combines with J gene TRBJ2-1; D possibly corresponds to TRBD2 (6 bases). The germline V gene has CDR1 SGHNT and CDR2 YYREEE (reference sequence). V dropped 2 bases and J dropped 8 bases, with 11 bases sitting between them. The CDR3 covers 13 residues. CDR3 nucleotide sequence: TGTGCCAGCAGCTTTTGGGGAGGCGATGAGCAGTTCTTC. It yields the protein CASSFWGGDEQFF. Using reference TRBV5-4 and TRBJ2-1 for the parts outside the CDR3, the full variable domain is ETGVTQSPTHLIKTRGQQVTLRCSSQSGHNTVSWYQQALGQGPQFIFQYYREEENGRGNFPPRFSGLQFPNYSSELNVNALELDDSALYLCASSFWGGDEQFFGPGTRLTVL.

This sequence joins TRBV6-1 and TRBJ2-1; D remains unclear. This CDR3 comprises 16 residues. Looked up from germline, CDR1 is MNHNS and CDR2 is SASEGT. The ends were cut back, 1 base at V and 2 bases at J, with 12 bases in the middle. The CDR3 reads CASSEVVSVAYNEQFF. As DNA, the CDR3 is TGTGCCAGCAGTGAAGTGGTGTCGGTCGCCTACAATGAGCAGTTCTTC.

The chain is built from TRBV9 and TRBJ1-5; D not certain. The germline gives CDR1 SGDLS, CDR2 YYNGEE. With 0 bases removed from V and 6 bases from J, the gap between germline ends came to 10 bases. The CDR3 sequence is 14 residues long. This chain's CDR3 is CASSVDLSGQPQHF. CDR3 DNA sequence: TGTGCCAGCAGCGTAGACTTGTCGGGTCAGCCCCAGCATTTT.

The gene calls are TRBV4-1 and TRBJ2-1; D possibly matches TRBD1 or TRBD2 (5 bases each). Germline lookup yields CDR1 MGHRA and CDR2 YSYEKL. Trimming stripped 4 bases from V and 0 bases from J, with 16 bases between. The CDR3 totals 17 residues. The CDR3 region is CASSPSPGRSSYNEQFF. The CDR3 DNA sequence: TGCGCCAGCAGCCCTTCCCCGGGGCGGAGCTCCTACAATGAGCAGTTCTTC.

The J gene is TRBJ2-5, the V gene TRBV27; D gene uncertain. The CDR3 runs to 13 residues. The V and J ends lost 5 bases and 4 bases respectively, with 11 bases between them. Germline lookup yields CDR1 MNHEY and CDR2 SMNVEV (reference sequence). Here the CDR3 DNA reads TGTGCCAGCAGTAACAGAGTCGGAGAGACCCAGTACTTC. Its protein is CASSNRVGETQYF.

The chain links TRBV6-6 to TRBJ1-1; possible D gene TRBD1, 5 bases. Trimming stripped 7 bases from V and 0 bases from J, with 18 bases between. The CDR3 covers 16 residues. CDR1 MNHNY and CDR2 SVGAGI come from the germline V gene (reference sequence). The CDR3 reads CASTLGGAEMNTEAFF. Here the CDR3 DNA reads TGTGCCAGCACCCTTGGCGGGGCAGAGATGAACACTGAAGCTTTCTTT.

CDR3 residues: CASSMSQYSKAETQYF. CDR3 sequence (DNA): TGTGCCAGTAGTATGTCGCAGTACAGCAAAGCGGAGACCCAGTACTTC. V is TRBV19 and J is TRBJ2-5; D not certain. V was cut by 3 bases and J by 5 bases, with 19 bases left in between. The CDR3 is 16 residues long. Germline CDR1 and CDR2: LNHDA and SQIVND (reference sequence). Full variable domain (outside the CDR3, taken from reference TRBV19 and TRBJ2-5): DGGITQSPKYLFRKEGQNVTLSCEQNLNHDAMYWYRQDPGQGLRLIYYSQIVNDFQKGDIAEGYSVSREKKESFPLTVTSAQKNPTAFYLCASSMSQYSKAETQYFGPGTRLLVL.

This chain connects TRBV18 to TRBJ2-7; D gene ambiguous. V was cut by 3 bases and J by 3 bases, with 3 bases left in between. The CDR3 is 11 residues long. Germline V lookup: CDR1 KGHSH, CDR2 LQKENI. The CDR3 region has the DNA TGTGCCAGCTCACCCGACTACGAGCAGTACTTC. It codes for CASSPDYEQYF.

This sequence joins TRBV13 and TRBJ2-1; 9 bases align to TRBD2. The V gene end was trimmed by 5 bases and the J gene end by 9 bases; junction bases not matched to a gene: 8. The length of the CDR3 is 14 residues. CDR1 is PRHDT, CDR2 FYEKMQ, per germline (reference sequence). CDR3 amino acids: CASSEPGLALEQFF. The CDR3 bases are TGTGCCAGCAGCGAGCCGGGACTAGCTCTTGAGCAGTTCTTC.

The chain recombines TRBV10-3 with TRBJ2-1; 12 bases map to TRBD2. The CDR3 loop spans 15 amino acids. The germline CDR1 and CDR2 sequences are ENHRY and SYGVKD. The J segment lost 8 bases and the V segment lost 5 bases, leaving 7 bases of the junction unmatched. DNA of the CDR3: TGTGCCATCAGTAGACTAGCGGGAGCAAACTATGAGCAGTTCTTC. Translated, it gives CAISRLAGANYEQFF.

CDR3 bases: TGTGCCAGCAGACCACAGGGATCAACTAATGAAAAACTGTTTTTT. It specifies CASRPQGSTNEKLFF. The chain recombines TRBV27 with TRBJ1-4; tentative D call: TRBD1 (6 bases). The CDR3 totals 15 residues. Germline V gene sequence: CDR1 MNHEY, CDR2 SMNVEV (reference sequence). Trimming pared 6 bases from V and 0 bases from J, leaving 11 bases between.

The chain has TRBV4-1 and TRBJ2-7; 10 bases align to TRBD2. The ends lost 3 bases at V and 0 bases at J; junction bases unmatched: 5. From germline, CDR1 is MGHRA and CDR2 YSYEKL. The CDR3 runs to 16 residues. The CDR3 sequence: CASSHPTSGLSYEQYF. The DNA of the CDR3 is TGCGCCAGCAGCCACCCGACTAGCGGGCTCTCCTACGAGCAGTACTTC.

This clone was recorded only once. The chain carries TRBV27 and TRBJ2-1; 8 nucleotides agree with TRBD2. CDR1 and CDR2 from the germline V gene are MNHEY and SMNVEV (reference sequence). This CDR3 region has 15 residues. V lost 3 bases, J lost 5 bases, and 6 bases stayed unmatched. In DNA, the CDR3 is TGTGCCAGCAGTTTGATCCTAGCGGGTCACAATGAGCAGTTCTTC. Protein sequence: CASSLILAGHNEQFF.

As regards this clone: Other DNA sequences of this sample code for an identical CDR3. The chain employs TRBV5-1 and TRBJ2-7; tentatively, D is TRBD2 (5 bases). V lost 0 bases to trimming and J lost 6 bases, with 10 bases between them. CDR1 and CDR2 (germline): SGHRS, YFSETQ. This CDR3 has 13 amino acids. CDR3 in DNA: TGCGCCAGCAGCTTGGGGCTAGAGGGCGAGCAGTACTTC. Its translation is CASSLGLEGEQYF.

The V and J genes are TRBV28 and TRBJ2-5; TRBD2 agrees at 11 bases. This CDR3 spans 17 amino acids. Per germline, CDR1 MDHEN and CDR2 SYDVKM. The ends lost 7 bases at V and 2 bases at J; junction bases unmatched: 12. This chain's CDR3 is CASIHTGGLAVQETQYF. CDR3 nucleotides: TGTGCCAGCATCCATACCGGGGGACTAGCGGTACAAGAGACCCAGTACTTC.

This chain joins TRBV6-1 and TRBJ2-3, with 13 bases identical to TRBD2. In germline, CDR1 is MNHNS, CDR2 SASEGT. Trimming removed 0 bases from V and 3 bases from J; junction bases left unmatched: 9. The CDR3 has 19 residues. The CDR3 reads CASSEALLGLAGLTDTQYF. The CDR3 DNA sequence: TGTGCCAGCAGTGAAGCGCTTCTGGGACTAGCGGGACTGACAGATACGCAGTATTTT.

The CDR3 region is CASSPSRGGLSYEQYF. The CDR3 nucleotides are TGTGCCAGCAGTCCCTCTCGGGGGGGGCTGTCCTACGAGCAGTACTTC. The chain recombines TRBV27 with TRBJ2-7; the match to TRBD2 covers 8 bases. The CDR3 loop spans 16 amino acids. CDR1 and CDR2 from the germline V gene are MNHEY and SMNVEV (reference sequence). V was clipped by 5 bases and J by 1 base; unmatched bases: 10.

The chain has TRBV9 and TRBJ2-1; D is undetermined. V was clipped by 6 bases and J by 5 bases, with 12 bases between them. Germline V gives CDR1 SGDLS, CDR2 YYNGEE. There are 13 residues in the CDR3. The CDR3 loop is CASTLGSDNEQFF. The DNA of the CDR3 is TGTGCCAGCACCCTCGGAAGCGACAATGAGCAGTTCTTC.

The chain carries TRBV23-1 and TRBJ2-1; TRBD2 aligns across 14 bases. TRBV23-1 qualifies as an ORF whose function is uncertain. The CDR3 has 18 amino acids. The J segment lost 7 bases and the V segment lost 6 bases, leaving 14 bases of the junction unmatched. CDR3 bases: TGCGCCAGCAGGCAGCCGGGACTAGCGGGAGTGGGTTCAAATGAGCAGTTCTTC. This gives the protein CASRQPGLAGVGSNEQFF.

CDR3: CASSLGQGADGYTF. Written as DNA, the CDR3 is TGTGCCAGCAGCTTGGGGCAGGGGGCCGATGGCTACACCTTC. The chain recombines TRBV5-6 with TRBJ1-2, with TRBD1 matching 8 bases. Germline trimming cut 0 bases from V and 6 bases from J; bases unmatched to any gene: 4. Germline CDR1 SGHDT, CDR2 YYEEEE. CDR3 length: 14 amino acids.